A selection of T cell receptor beta chains follows, all from one sample in a study of cytomegalovirus exposure and HLA in healthy donors. Profiling relied on immunoSEQ multiplex PCR, and the TCRdb table lists in-frame clones only, not all of them. The sample yields tens of thousands of clones, roughly 72% seen once. Sequenced: PBMCs. The receptors shown here come from a woman aged 50 to 60 in good health and CMV-seronegative. Each CDR3 is given with its conserved first and last residue. The D gene is left open where the match is weak. Where a row states a size, it is once, few, many or the class of an expanded clone; other rows omit it.

>-|-|TRBV7-8|TRBJ2-7
CASSLAATAYEQYF
TGTGCCAGCAGCTTAGCAGCCACCGCCTACGAGCAGTACTTC
>-|-|TRBV18|TRBJ1-1
CASSPRDTDWSGTEAFF
TGTGCCAGCTCACCACGGGACACGGACTGGTCAGGCACTGAAGCTTTCTTT
>-|-|TRBV2|TRBJ2-3
CASSENPSRADTQYF
TGTGCCAGCAGTGAAAACCCCTCTCGAGCAGATACGCAGTATTTT
>-|-|TRBV14|TRBJ2-3
CASSQTGGTDTQYF
TGTGCCAGCAGCCAAACCGGTGGCACAGATACGCAGTATTTT
>-|-|TRBV6-6|TRBJ2-7
CASSYQTGQYF
TGTGCCAGCAGTTACCAAACAGGACAGTACTTC
>TRBD1|-|TRBV7-2|TRBJ2-5
CASSFLGQGYGQETQYF
TGTGCCAGCAGCTTCCTTGGACAGGGTTACGGCCAAGAGACCCAGTACTTC
>-|few|TRBV30|TRBJ2-3
CAWSTGTQYF
TGTGCCTGGAGTACAGGTACGCAGTATTTT
>-|-|TRBV4-3|TRBJ1-5
CASSQDKNQPQHF
TGCGCCAGCAGCCAGGACAAGAATCAGCCCCAGCATTTT
>TRBD1|-|TRBV7-6|TRBJ2-3
CASNNGQGAGDTQYF
TGTGCCAGCAACAATGGACAGGGGGCAGGAGATACGCAGTATTTT
>TRBD1|-|TRBV9|TRBJ1-4
CASSGTDNEKLFF
TGTGCCAGCTCCGGGACAGATAATGAAAAACTGTTTTTT
>-|-|TRBV5-4|TRBJ2-3
CASSQSTDTQYF
TGTGCCAGCAGCCAGAGCACAGATACGCAGTATTTT
>TRBD1|-|TRBV5-1|TRBJ2-6
CASRTSPGGITGANVLTF
TGCGCCAGCAGAACGTCCCCAGGGGGTATCACTGGGGCCAACGTCCTGACTTTC
>-|-|TRBV7-9|TRBJ2-7
CASSFGQGGAYEQYF
TGTGCCAGCAGCTTCGGACAGGGAGGGGCCTACGAGCAGTACTTC
>TRBD1|once|TRBV27|TRBJ1-5
CASRSGTAVDQPQHF
TGTGCCAGCAGATCCGGGACAGCCGTGGATCAGCCCCAGCATTTT
>-|-|TRBV9|TRBJ2-7
CASSVGGSSYEQYF
TGTGCCAGCAGCGTGGGGGGAAGCTCCTACGAGCAGTACTTC
>-|-|TRBV27|TRBJ2-3
CASSPRGGPEDTQYF
TGTGCCAGCTCACCTAGGGGCGGACCTGAAGATACGCAGTATTTT
>TRBD2|once|TRBV19|TRBJ2-2
CASTPGGAGELFF
TGTGCCAGTACCCCCGGGGGGGCCGGGGAGCTGTTTTTT
>-|-|TRBV27|TRBJ2-3
CASSLSRADTQYF
TGTGCCAGCAGTTTAAGTCGAGCAGATACGCAGTATTTT
>TRBD2|-|TRBV7-9|TRBJ2-1
CASSKAGAGNNEQFF
TGTGCCAGCAGCAAAGCGGGAGCAGGGAACAATGAGCAGTTCTTC
>TRBD1|-|TRBV19|TRBJ2-5
CASSEQGAETQYF
TGTGCCAGTAGTGAACAGGGGGCAGAGACCCAGTACTTC
>TRBD1|-|TRBV5-4|TRBJ2-7
CASSLGGQTYEQYF
TGTGCCAGCAGCCTAGGGGGCCAAACCTACGAGCAGTACTTC
>TRBD1|-|TRBV28|TRBJ1-5
CASSWGQGAHQPQHF
TGTGCCAGCAGTTGGGGACAGGGGGCCCATCAGCCCCAGCATTTT
>TRBD1|-|TRBV30|TRBJ1-1
CAWSKTGGTEAFF
TGTGCCTGGAGTAAGACAGGGGGAACTGAAGCTTTCTTT
>-|once|TRBV7-6|TRBJ1-1
CASSLEPQAEAFF
TGTGCCAGCAGCTTAGAGCCTCAGGCGGAAGCTTTCTTT
>TRBD2|-|TRBV29-1|TRBJ2-4
CSASREAGNIQYF
TGCAGCGCCAGTCGGGAGGCGGGAAACATTCAGTACTTC
>-|few|TRBV5-1|TRBJ1-1
CASSANSLEAFF
TGCGCCAGCAGCGCCAACAGCCTTGAAGCTTTCTTT
>-|-|TRBV7-2|TRBJ1-1
CASSLQGLNTEAFF
TGTGCCAGCAGCTTACAGGGCTTAAACACTGAAGCTTTCTTT
>-|-|TRBV9|TRBJ1-1
CASSRMETEAFF
TGTGCCAGCAGCAGGATGGAGACTGAAGCTTTCTTT
>-|-|TRBV30|TRBJ2-7
CAWALIDTSYEQYF
TGTGCCTGGGCGCTCATCGATACCTCCTACGAGCAGTACTTC
>-|-|TRBV21-1|TRBJ2-1
CASSNKGGGGHNEQFF
TGTGCCAGCAGCAATAAGGGAGGGGGGGGACACAATGAGCAGTTCTTC
>TRBD1|-|TRBV10-3|TRBJ1-5
CAAGRDRDQPQHF
TGTGCCGCAGGCCGGGACAGAGATCAGCCCCAGCATTTT
>-|-|TRBV28|TRBJ2-1
CASTLTGGVNEQFF
TGTGCCAGCACCTTGACAGGCGGAGTCAATGAGCAGTTCTTC
>TRBD1|-|TRBV30|TRBJ2-1
CAWSGTGDEQFF
TGTGCCTGGTCCGGGACAGGGGATGAGCAGTTCTTC
>-|-|TRBV7-2|TRBJ1-4
CASSPWAGAPNEKLFF
TGTGCCAGCAGCCCCTGGGCGGGGGCTCCTAATGAAAAACTGTTTTTT
>-|-|TRBV5-6|TRBJ2-1
CASSLVAEQFF
TGTGCCAGCAGCTTGGTAGCTGAGCAGTTCTTC
>-|-|TRBV9|TRBJ2-3
CASSEEQAPDTQYF
TGTGCCAGCAGCGAAGAGCAGGCTCCGGATACGCAGTATTTT
>-|few|TRBV6-5|TRBJ2-7
CASSRWGQGSYEQYF
TGTGCCAGCAGCCGTTGGGGGCAGGGGAGCTACGAGCAGTACTTC
>TRBD1|-|TRBV18|TRBJ1-6
CASSPQGADNSPLHF
TGTGCCAGCTCACCACAGGGGGCCGATAATTCACCCCTCCACTTT
>TRBD2|-|TRBV5-1|TRBJ2-7
CASSLSGTSVSSYEQYF
TGCGCCAGCAGCTTGTCCGGGACTAGCGTAAGCTCCTACGAGCAGTACTTC
>TRBD2|-|TRBV5-1|TRBJ2-1
CASSLEASGRNEQFF
TGCGCCAGCAGCTTGGAGGCTAGCGGGAGGAATGAGCAGTTCTTC
>-|-|TRBV6-5|TRBJ2-7
CASSLGTSSYEQYF
TGTGCCAGCAGCCTCGGGACATCCTCCTACGAGCAGTACTTC
>-|-|TRBV7-2|TRBJ1-6
CASSTSQTLHNSPLHF
TGTGCCAGCAGCACCTCACAAACCCTTCATAATTCACCCCTCCACTTT
>-|-|TRBV7-2|TRBJ2-1
CASSPSYNEQFF
TGTGCCAGCAGCCCTTCCTACAATGAGCAGTTCTTC
>TRBD1|-|TRBV6-1|TRBJ1-1
CASRSDRGTEAFF
TGTGCCAGCAGGTCGGACAGGGGCACTGAAGCTTTCTTT